This T cell receptor (beta chain) derives from a study of T cell responses to AZD1222 COVID-19 vaccine. Findings and limits, study-wide: Seropositive AZD1222 recipients at baseline numbered only five or six. The donors showed a predominance of white British ancestry and of females, with possible underestimation of clonal diversity.

This CDR3 has 13 residues. Trimming left V 2 bases short and J 3 bases short, with 8 bases between. The V gene's germline CDR1 is WNHNN and CDR2 SYGVQD (reference sequence). Measured with immunoSEQ multiplex PCR; TCRdb has only the in-frame clones, and not every one. This sample has more than 95,000 clones, with approximately 90% found just once. This clone came up once. Antigen unknown. The TCR was taken from an adult in good health. The chain links TRBV10-1 to TRBJ2-7; D is perhaps TRBD2 (6 bases). The starting material was peripheral blood, obtained on day 0 of AZD1222 vaccination. CDR3 sequence: CASSERGNYEQYF. CDR3 coding DNA: TGCGCCAGCAGTGAGCGGGGGAACTACGAGCAGTACTTC.